This record covers a single T cell receptor (beta chain). Enrollment of patients from Seattle took place during active infection, with longitudinal follow-up. The CDR3 is 14 residues long. Per germline, CDR1 SGHRS and CDR2 YFSETQ. Trimming took 4 bases from V and 1 from J, leaving 11 bases between them. Assay: immunoSEQ multiplex PCR; the TCRdb copy retains only in-frame clones and omits some. The table lists roughly 380,000 clones, over 75% of them singletons. The sample belongs to a study of blood T cell repertoires in COVID-19. Overall study context: COVID-19 samples collected from the United States, Italy and Spain covered acute and convalescent phases. Sample material is recorded as cDNA or gDNA derived from T cells, B-cell-depleted T cells, or PBMCs.

This chain joins TRBV5-1 and TRBJ1-2; maybe TRBD1 (6 bases). This TCR derives from a woman in her 40s with COVID-19, enrolled during active disease. What was sequenced was peripheral blood. CDR3 residues: CASSRGQLNYGYTF. The CDR3 DNA reads TGCGCCAGCAGCCGAGGACAGCTTAACTATGGCTACACCTTC.